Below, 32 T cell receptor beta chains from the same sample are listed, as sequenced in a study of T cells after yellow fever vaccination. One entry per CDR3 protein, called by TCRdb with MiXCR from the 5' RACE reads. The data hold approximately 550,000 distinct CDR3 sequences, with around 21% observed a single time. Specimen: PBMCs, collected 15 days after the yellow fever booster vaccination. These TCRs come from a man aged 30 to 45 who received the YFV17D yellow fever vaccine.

The CDR3 protein is CASSSTKGAGNTIYF. The CDR3 DNA follows: TGTGCCAGCAGTTCAACTAAGGGTGCTGGAAACACCATATATTTT. V usage is TRBV12-3 or TRBV12-4 and J usage is TRBJ1-3; no definite D call. CDR3 length equals 15 residues. With 4 bases removed from V and 2 bases from J, the gap between germline ends came to 12 bases.

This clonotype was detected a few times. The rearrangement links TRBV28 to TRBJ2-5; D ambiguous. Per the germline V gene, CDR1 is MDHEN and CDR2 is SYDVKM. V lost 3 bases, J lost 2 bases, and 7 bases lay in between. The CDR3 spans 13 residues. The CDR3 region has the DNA TGTGCCAGCAGTTTTGTTGGGCAAGAGACCCAGTACTTC. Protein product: CASSFVGQETQYF.

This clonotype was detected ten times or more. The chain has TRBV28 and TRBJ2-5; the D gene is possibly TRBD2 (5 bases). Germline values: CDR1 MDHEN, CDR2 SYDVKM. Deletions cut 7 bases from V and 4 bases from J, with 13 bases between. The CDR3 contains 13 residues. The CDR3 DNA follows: TGTGCCAGCATCGCGCCGGGGATAGAGACCCAGTACTTC. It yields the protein CASIAPGIETQYF.

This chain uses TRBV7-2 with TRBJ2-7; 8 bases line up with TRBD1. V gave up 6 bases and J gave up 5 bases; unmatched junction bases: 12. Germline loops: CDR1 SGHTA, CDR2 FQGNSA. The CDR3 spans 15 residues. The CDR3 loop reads CASSQSGTGGHEQYF. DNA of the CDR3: TGTGCCAGCAGTCAATCCGGGACAGGTGGGCACGAGCAGTACTTC.

The CDR3 loop is CASSYPSETQYF. The CDR3 nucleotides are TGTGCCAGCAGTTACCCCTCAGAGACCCAGTACTTC. The chain carries TRBV6-2 or TRBV6-3 and TRBJ2-5; no clear D gene. CDR1 and CDR2 (germline): MNHEY, SVGEGT. V shed 2 bases and J shed 4 bases, with 5 bases lying between them. This CDR3 has 12 amino acids.

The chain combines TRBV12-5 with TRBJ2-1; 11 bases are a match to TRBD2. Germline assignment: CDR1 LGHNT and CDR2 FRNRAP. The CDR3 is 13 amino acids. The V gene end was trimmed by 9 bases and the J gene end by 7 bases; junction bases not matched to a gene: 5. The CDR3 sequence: CASSIAGGNEQFF. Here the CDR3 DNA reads TGTGCTAGCTCCATAGCGGGAGGGAATGAGCAGTTCTTC.

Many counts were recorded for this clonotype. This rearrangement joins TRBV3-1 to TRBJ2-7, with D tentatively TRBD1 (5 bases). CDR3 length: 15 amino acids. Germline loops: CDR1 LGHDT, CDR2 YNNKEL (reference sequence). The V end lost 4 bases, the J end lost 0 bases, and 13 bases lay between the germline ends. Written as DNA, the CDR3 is TGTGCCAGCAGCCTTCTGGGGCAGAACTCCTACGAGCAGTACTTC. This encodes CASSLLGQNSYEQYF.

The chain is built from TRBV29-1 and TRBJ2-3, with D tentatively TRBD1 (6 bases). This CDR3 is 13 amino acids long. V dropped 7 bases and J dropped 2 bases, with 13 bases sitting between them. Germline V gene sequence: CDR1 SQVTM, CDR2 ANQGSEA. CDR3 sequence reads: CSERTGTTDTQYF. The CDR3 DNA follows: TGCAGCGAACGTACAGGGACCACAGATACGCAGTATTTT.

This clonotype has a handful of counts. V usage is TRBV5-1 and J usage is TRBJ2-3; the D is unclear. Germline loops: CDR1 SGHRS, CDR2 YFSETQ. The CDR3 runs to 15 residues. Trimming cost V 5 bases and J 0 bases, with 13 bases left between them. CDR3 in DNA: TGCGCCAGCAGGAGAGATATGACTAGCACAGATACGCAGTATTTT. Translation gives CASRRDMTSTDTQYF.

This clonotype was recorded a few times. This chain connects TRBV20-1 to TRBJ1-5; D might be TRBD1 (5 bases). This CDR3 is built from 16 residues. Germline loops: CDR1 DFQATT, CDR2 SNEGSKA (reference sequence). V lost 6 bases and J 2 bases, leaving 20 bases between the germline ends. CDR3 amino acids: CSALGQNAWGNQPQHF. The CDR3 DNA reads TGCAGTGCCCTGGGGCAGAACGCTTGGGGCAATCAGCCCCAGCATTTT.

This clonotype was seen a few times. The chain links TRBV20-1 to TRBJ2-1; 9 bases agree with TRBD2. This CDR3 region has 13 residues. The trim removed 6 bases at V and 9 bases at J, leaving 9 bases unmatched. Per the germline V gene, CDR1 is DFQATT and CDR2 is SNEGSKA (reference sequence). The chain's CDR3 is CSAPAGGGGEQFF. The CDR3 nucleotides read TGCAGTGCCCCAGCGGGAGGAGGAGGTGAGCAGTTCTTC.

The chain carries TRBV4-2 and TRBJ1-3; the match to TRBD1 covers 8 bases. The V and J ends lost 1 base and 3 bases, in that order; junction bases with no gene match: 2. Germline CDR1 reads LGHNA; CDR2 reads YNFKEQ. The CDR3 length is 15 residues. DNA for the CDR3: TGTGCCAGCAGCCAAGGGACAGGGTATGGAAACACCATATATTTT. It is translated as CASSQGTGYGNTIYF.

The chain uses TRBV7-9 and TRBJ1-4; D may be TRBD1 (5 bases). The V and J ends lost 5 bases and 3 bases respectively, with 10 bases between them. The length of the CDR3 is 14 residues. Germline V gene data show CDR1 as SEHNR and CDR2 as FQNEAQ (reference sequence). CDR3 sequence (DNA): TGTGCCAGCAGCCGCAGGGAGCCTAATGAAAAACTGTTTTTT. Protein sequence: CASSRREPNEKLFF.

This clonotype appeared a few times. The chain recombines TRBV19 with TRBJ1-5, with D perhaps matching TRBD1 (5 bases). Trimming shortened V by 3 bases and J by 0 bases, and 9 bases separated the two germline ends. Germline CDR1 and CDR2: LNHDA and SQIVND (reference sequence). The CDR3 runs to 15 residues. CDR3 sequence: CASSMRGDSNQPQHF. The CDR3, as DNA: TGTGCCAGTAGTATGCGGGGGGATAGCAATCAGCCCCAGCATTTT.

The CDR3 is CASSPRRESDTQYF. CDR3 nucleotides: TGTGCCAGCAGTCCTAGGCGAGAATCAGATACGCAGTATTTT. The J gene is TRBJ2-3, the V gene TRBV27; unclear D gene. The V and J ends lost 5 bases and 4 bases respectively, with 13 bases between them. CDR3 length equals 14 residues. The germline V gene has CDR1 MNHEY and CDR2 SMNVEV (reference sequence).

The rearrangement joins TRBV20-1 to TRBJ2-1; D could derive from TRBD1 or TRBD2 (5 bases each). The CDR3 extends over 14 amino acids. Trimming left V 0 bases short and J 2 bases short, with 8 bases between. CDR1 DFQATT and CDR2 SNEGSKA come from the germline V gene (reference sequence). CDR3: CSARDGAPYNEQFF. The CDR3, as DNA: TGCAGTGCTAGAGACGGGGCACCCTACAATGAGCAGTTCTTC.

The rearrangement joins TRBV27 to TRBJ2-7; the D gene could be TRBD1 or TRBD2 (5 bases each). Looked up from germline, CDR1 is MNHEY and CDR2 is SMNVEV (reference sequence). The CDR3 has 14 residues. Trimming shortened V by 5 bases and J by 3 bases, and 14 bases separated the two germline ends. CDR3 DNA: TGTGCCAGCAGTATGGAGAGGGGCAACTACGAGCAGTACTTC. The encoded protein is CASSMERGNYEQYF.

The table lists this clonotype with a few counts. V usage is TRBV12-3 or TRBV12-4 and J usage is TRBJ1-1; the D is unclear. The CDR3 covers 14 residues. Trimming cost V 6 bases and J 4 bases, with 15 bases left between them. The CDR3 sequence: CASSLVGVATEAFF. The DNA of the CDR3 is TGTGCCAGCAGCCTCGTTGGGGTGGCCACTGAAGCTTTCTTT.

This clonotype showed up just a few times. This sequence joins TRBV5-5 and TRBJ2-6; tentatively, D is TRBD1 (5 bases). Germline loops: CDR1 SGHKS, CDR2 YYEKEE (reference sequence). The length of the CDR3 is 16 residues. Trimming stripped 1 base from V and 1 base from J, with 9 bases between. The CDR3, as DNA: TGTGCCAGCAGCTTGACAGGCCTATCTGGGGCCAACGTCCTGACTTTC. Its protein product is CASSLTGLSGANVLTF.

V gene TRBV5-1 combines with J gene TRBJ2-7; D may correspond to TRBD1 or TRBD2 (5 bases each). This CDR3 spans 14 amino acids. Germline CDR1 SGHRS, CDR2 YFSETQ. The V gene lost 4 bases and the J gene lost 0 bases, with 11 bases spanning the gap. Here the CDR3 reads CASSAGDGSYEQYF. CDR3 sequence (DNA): TGCGCCAGCAGCGCCGGGGACGGCTCCTACGAGCAGTACTTC.

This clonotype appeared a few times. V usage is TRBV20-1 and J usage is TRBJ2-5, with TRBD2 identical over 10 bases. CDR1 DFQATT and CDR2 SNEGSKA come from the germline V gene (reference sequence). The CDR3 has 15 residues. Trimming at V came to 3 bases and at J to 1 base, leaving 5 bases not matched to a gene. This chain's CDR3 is CSASGLAEAQETQYF. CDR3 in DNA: TGCAGTGCTAGCGGACTAGCGGAGGCCCAAGAGACCCAGTACTTC.

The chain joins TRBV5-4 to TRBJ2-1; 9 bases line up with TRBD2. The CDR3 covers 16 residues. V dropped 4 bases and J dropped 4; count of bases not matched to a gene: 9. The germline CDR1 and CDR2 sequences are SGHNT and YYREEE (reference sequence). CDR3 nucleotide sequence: TGTGCCAGCAGCAAGGAAAGCGGGAGGTCTTACAATGAGCAGTTCTTC. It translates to CASSKESGRSYNEQFF.

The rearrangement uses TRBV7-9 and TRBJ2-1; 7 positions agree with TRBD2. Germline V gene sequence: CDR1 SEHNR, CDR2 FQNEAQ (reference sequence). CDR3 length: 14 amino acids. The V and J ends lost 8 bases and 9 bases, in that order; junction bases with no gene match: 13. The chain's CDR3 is CASGPRAGDIEQFF. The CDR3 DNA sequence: TGTGCCAGCGGGCCCAGGGCGGGAGACATTGAGCAGTTCTTC.

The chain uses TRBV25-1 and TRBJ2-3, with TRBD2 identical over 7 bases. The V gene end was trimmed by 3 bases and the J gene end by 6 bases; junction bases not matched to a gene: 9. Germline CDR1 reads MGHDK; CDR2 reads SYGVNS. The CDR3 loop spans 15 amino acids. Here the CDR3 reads CASSDARLAADTQYF. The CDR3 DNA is TGTGCCAGCAGTGATGCTCGGCTAGCGGCGGATACGCAGTATTTT.

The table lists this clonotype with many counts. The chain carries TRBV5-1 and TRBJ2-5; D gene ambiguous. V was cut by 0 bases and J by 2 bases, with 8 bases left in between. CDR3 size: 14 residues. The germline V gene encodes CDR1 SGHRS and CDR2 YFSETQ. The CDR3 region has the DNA TGCGCCAGCAGCTTGGAAGGCGCACAAGAGACCCAGTACTTC. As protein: CASSLEGAQETQYF.

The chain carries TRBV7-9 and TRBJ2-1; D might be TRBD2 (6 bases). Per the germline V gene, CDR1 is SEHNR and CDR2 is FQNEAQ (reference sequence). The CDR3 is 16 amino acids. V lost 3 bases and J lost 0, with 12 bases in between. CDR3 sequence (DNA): TGTGCCAGCAGCTTCAGCGGGTTGAGCTCCTACAATGAGCAGTTCTTC. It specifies CASSFSGLSSYNEQFF.

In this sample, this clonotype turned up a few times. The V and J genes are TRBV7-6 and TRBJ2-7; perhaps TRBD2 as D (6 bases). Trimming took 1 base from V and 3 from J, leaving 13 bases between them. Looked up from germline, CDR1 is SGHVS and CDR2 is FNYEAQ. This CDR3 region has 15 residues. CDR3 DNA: TGTGCCAGCAGCTTAGAGGCAGGGACTTACTACGAGCAGTACTTC. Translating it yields CASSLEAGTYYEQYF.

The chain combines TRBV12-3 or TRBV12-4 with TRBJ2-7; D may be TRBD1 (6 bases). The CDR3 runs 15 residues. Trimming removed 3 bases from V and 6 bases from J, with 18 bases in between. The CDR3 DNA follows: TGTGCCAGCAGTTTTGGGCAGGGGCCCATCCGCGAGCAGTACTTC. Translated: CASSFGQGPIREQYF.

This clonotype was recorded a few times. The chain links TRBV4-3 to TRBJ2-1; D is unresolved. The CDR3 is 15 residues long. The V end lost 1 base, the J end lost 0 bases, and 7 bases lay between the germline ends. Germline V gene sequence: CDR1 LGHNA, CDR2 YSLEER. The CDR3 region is CASSQVRVSYNEQFF. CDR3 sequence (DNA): TGCGCCAGCAGCCAAGTCCGGGTCTCCTACAATGAGCAGTTCTTC.

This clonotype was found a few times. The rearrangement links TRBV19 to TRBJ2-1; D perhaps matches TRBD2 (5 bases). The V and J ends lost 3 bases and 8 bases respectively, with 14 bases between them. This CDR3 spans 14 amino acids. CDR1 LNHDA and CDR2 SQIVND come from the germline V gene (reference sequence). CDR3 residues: CASSIDGKGDEQFF. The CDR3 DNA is TGTGCCAGTAGTATCGACGGGAAGGGCGATGAGCAGTTCTTC.

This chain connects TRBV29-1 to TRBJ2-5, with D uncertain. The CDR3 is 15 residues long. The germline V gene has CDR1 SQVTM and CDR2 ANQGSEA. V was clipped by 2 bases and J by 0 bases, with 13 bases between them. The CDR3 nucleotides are TGCAGCGTTGAACATGGCGGTTGGTACCAAGAGACCCAGTACTTC. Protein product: CSVEHGGWYQETQYF.

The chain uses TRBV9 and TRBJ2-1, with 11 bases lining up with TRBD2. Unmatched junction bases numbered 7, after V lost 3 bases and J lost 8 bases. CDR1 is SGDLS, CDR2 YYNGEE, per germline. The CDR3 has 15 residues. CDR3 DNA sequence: TGTGCCAGCAGCGCCGGGACTAGCGGAGGTCATGAGCAGTTCTTC. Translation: CASSAGTSGGHEQFF.